These 8 T cell receptor beta chains came from one sample sequenced in a study of technical replicates of blood from a few donors (dated by TCRdb to the late 2010s). Library preparation used the immunoSEQ multiplex PCR assay. TCRdb limited this immuneACCESS table to in-frame rearrangements with V and J called. A share of clones is missing; checked studies link under half to unresolved V genes, and the rest is unexplained. Here the sample has some 85,000 clones; 94% occur a single time. The biggest ten clones account for around 0.42% of the sample. The sequenced sample consisted of T cells isolated from PBMCs. These TCRs come from a human donor in good health.

The V call is TRBV7-9, the J call TRBJ1-4; possibly TRBD1 for D (6 bases). V lost 1 base and J lost 1, with 10 bases in between. Per germline, CDR1 SEHNR and CDR2 FQNEAQ (reference sequence). The CDR3 runs 16 residues. Written as DNA, the CDR3 is TGTGCCAGCAGCTTAGTCGGGGGGCTAACTAATGAAAAACTGTTTTTT. It is translated as CASSLVGGLTNEKLFF.

This chain uses TRBV20-1 with TRBJ2-3; D unresolved. There are 11 residues in the CDR3. The V and J ends lost 6 bases and 3 bases respectively, with 7 bases between them. The V gene's germline CDR1 is DFQATT and CDR2 SNEGSKA (reference sequence). CDR3 DNA: TGCAGTGCGTCCCCTACAGATACGCAGTATTTT. It encodes CSASPTDTQYF.

V and J are TRBV30 and TRBJ1-3, with D perhaps matching TRBD1 (5 bases). Trimming cost V 5 bases and J 2 bases, with 10 bases left between them. Germline CDR1 reads GTSNPN; CDR2 reads SVGIG (reference sequence). The CDR3 has 13 amino acids. CDR3 residues: CAWGRVTGNTIYF. DNA of the CDR3: TGTGCCTGGGGCAGGGTGACTGGAAACACCATATATTTT.

V and J are TRBV5-8 and TRBJ1-1; the D gene is possibly TRBD1 (5 bases). The CDR3 runs 13 residues. Trimming stripped 4 bases from V and 5 bases from J, with 12 bases between. Germline V gene lookup returns CDR1 SGHTS and CDR2 YDEGEE. The CDR3 loop is CASSLNRGTEAFF. DNA of the CDR3: TGTGCCAGCAGCCTTAATAGGGGAACTGAAGCTTTCTTT.

This chain connects TRBV10-3 to TRBJ1-4; 10 nucleotides agree with TRBD1. The CDR3 loop spans 13 amino acids. V lost 10 bases, J lost 6 bases, and 5 bases stayed unmatched. CDR1 is ENHRY and CDR2 is SYGVKD in the germline V gene. CDR3 amino acids: CATAGTGDEKLFF. The CDR3 coding sequence is TGTGCCACCGCCGGGACAGGGGATGAAAAACTGTTTTTT.

The CDR3 is CASSLAGGGEKLFF. DNA of the CDR3: TGTGCCAGTAGTCTCGCAGGGGGAGGCGAAAAACTGTTTTTT. V and J are TRBV19 and TRBJ1-4; TRBD1 matches 7 bases. V dropped 5 bases and J dropped 8; count of bases not matched to a gene: 8. This CDR3 spans 14 amino acids. Germline values: CDR1 LNHDA, CDR2 SQIVND (reference sequence).

This chain connects TRBV27 to TRBJ2-7; 7 bases align to TRBD1. Germline CDR1 and CDR2: MNHEY and SMNVEV (reference sequence). Unmatched junction bases numbered 7, after V lost 0 bases and J lost 5 bases. The CDR3 extends over 15 amino acids. In DNA form, the CDR3 reads TGTGCCAGCAGTTTATCGGCGACAGGGATCAACGAGCAGTACTTC. Amino acid sequence: CASSLSATGINEQYF.

The chain joins TRBV6-1 to TRBJ1-4; D is ambiguous. CDR3 length: 14 amino acids. The germline V gene has CDR1 MNHNS and CDR2 SASEGT. V was cut by 4 bases and J by 2 bases, with 8 bases left in between. CDR3 residues: CASSVGVTNEKLFF. For the CDR3, the DNA is TGTGCCAGCAGTGTCGGGGTTACTAATGAAAAACTGTTTTTT.